The 5 T cell receptor beta chains listed next were all sequenced from one sample in a study of shared clonotypes between healthy human individuals. The data were produced by immunoSEQ multiplex PCR, yet TCRdb's version contains in-frame clones alone and is incomplete. The sample consists of around 2.1 million clones, 90% to 96% of them appearing once. Sequenced input: naive CD4+ T cells sorted from blood. Subset: CD45RA+ positively selected. These receptors all come from a man aged 18 to 35 in good health.

V is TRBV27 and J is TRBJ2-7, with TRBD2 identical over 9 bases. Germline V lookup: CDR1 MNHEY, CDR2 SMNVEV (reference sequence). Trimming took 2 bases from V and 3 from J; bases not matched to a gene: 5. The CDR3 consists of 15 residues. CDR3: CASSLGASGVYEQYF. The CDR3 region has the DNA TGTGCCAGCAGTTTAGGAGCTAGCGGGGTCTACGAGCAGTACTTC.

The chain has TRBV2 and TRBJ1-2; tentatively, D is TRBD1 (5 bases). The V end was cut by 6 bases, the J end by 6 bases, with 17 bases between. CDR1 SNHLY and CDR2 FYNNEI come from the germline V gene. The CDR3 consists of 14 residues. The CDR3 DNA is TGTGCCAGCAGGGGGACGGGAGGCGCCCATGGCTACACCTTC. The encoded protein is CASRGTGGAHGYTF.

The chain is built from TRBV5-5 and TRBJ2-7; 14 bases fit TRBD2. J lost 6 bases, V lost 4 bases, and 6 bases had no gene match. The CDR3 loop spans 15 amino acids. Germline V lookup: CDR1 SGHKS, CDR2 YYEKEE (reference sequence). The CDR3, as DNA: TGTGCCAGCAGCCAGACTAGCGGGAGGGCCCCCGAGCAGTACTTC. Translating it yields CASSQTSGRAPEQYF.

The V gene is TRBV6-1, the J gene TRBJ2-7, with D possibly TRBD1 on 5 matching bases. V was trimmed by 7 bases and J by 4 bases, leaving 8 bases between them. CDR1 is MNHNS, CDR2 SASEGT, per germline. The CDR3 is 11 amino acids. The CDR3 sequence: CASTRVYEQYF. CDR3 nucleotides: TGTGCCAGCACCAGGGTATACGAGCAGTACTTC.

Points on this clone: The same CDR3 is also encoded by other DNA sequences in this sample. This chain joins TRBV7-9 and TRBJ1-1, with a tentative D call TRBD1 (6 bases). The CDR3 has 13 amino acids. The V and J ends lost 5 bases and 2 bases respectively, with 9 bases between them. Germline V gene sequence: CDR1 SEHNR, CDR2 FQNEAQ (reference sequence). CDR3 in DNA: TGTGCCAGCAGCAGACAGGAAAACACTGAAGCTTTCTTT. This sequence encodes CASSRQENTEAFF.